This is a list of T cell receptor beta chains from one sample in a study of T-cell reconstitution after alpha-beta-depleted transplantation in children. TCRdb used MiXCR to reprocess the PCR reads, holding one entry per CDR3 protein. The profile shows 600,000 to 700,000 distinct CDR3 sequences, roughly 13% of them singletons. The input for sequencing was PBMCs, taken before TCRalphabeta/CD19-depleted stem cell transplant. Source of these receptors: a girl between 2 and 10 years old with congenital amegakaryocytic thrombocytopenia, due to receive a stem cell transplant. Both conserved end residues are part of each CDR3. D genes are given only for firm matches. Clone size is stated in some rows and not others, as once, few, many or a class when expanded.

CDR3: CASSLVASGRDIEQFF
DNA: TGCGCCAGCAGCTTGGTCGCTAGCGGGAGGGATATTGAGCAGTTCTTC
size: few
J: TRBJ2-1
D: TRBD2
V: TRBV5-1

CDR3: CASSLEGRGLDEQYF
DNA: TGCGCCAGCAGCTTGGAGGGCAGGGGGCTGGACGAGCAGTACTTC
size: .
J: TRBJ2-7
D: TRBD1
V: TRBV5-1

CDR3: CASSPPNAYEQYF
DNA: TGCGCCAGCAGCCCCCCTAACGCCTACGAGCAGTACTTC
size: many
J: TRBJ2-7
D: .
V: TRBV4-1

CDR3: CASESGDWDEQFF
DNA: TGTGCCAGCGAATCAGGGGATTGGGATGAGCAGTTCTTC
size: few
J: TRBJ2-1
D: .
V: TRBV11-2

CDR3: CASSSPTRRLRPDTQYF
DNA: TGTGCCAGCAGTTCACCGACTCGGAGGTTGAGACCAGATACGCAGTATTTT
size: few
J: TRBJ2-3
D: .
V: TRBV27

CDR3: CSGGGAYSYEQYF
DNA: TGCAGTGGTGGGGGCGCCTACTCCTACGAGCAGTACTTC
size: few
J: TRBJ2-7
D: .
V: TRBV20-1

CDR3: CASSFKSWGGTEAFF
DNA: TGTGCCAGCAGCTTTAAGTCATGGGGAGGCACTGAAGCTTTCTTT
size: few
J: TRBJ1-1
D: .
V: TRBV7-8

CDR3: CAATPGLKNWAGQETQYF
DNA: TGTGCCGCCACTCCGGGGCTAAAGAATTGGGCTGGGCAAGAGACCCAGTACTTC
size: many
J: TRBJ2-5
D: .
V: TRBV27

CDR3: CASSPELLGISTGELFF
DNA: TGTGCCAGCAGCCCTGAGTTACTGGGGATAAGTACCGGGGAGCTGTTTTTT
size: many
J: TRBJ2-2
D: .
V: TRBV4-2

CDR3: CASSPYLSSYEQYF
DNA: TGTGCCAGCAGTCCATATCTAAGTTCCTACGAGCAGTACTTC
size: few
J: TRBJ2-7
D: .
V: TRBV12-3/TRBV12-4

CDR3: CASSSILAGDNNEQFF
DNA: TGTGCCAGCAGCTCCATCCTAGCGGGGGACAACAATGAGCAGTTCTTC
size: many
J: TRBJ2-1
D: TRBD2
V: TRBV7-9

CDR3: CASREGPGSNQPQHF
DNA: TGCGCCAGCAGGGAAGGTCCTGGAAGCAATCAGCCCCAGCATTTT
size: .
J: TRBJ1-5
D: .
V: TRBV10-2

CDR3: CASSLWGSTDTQYF
DNA: TGCGCCAGCAGCCTTTGGGGGAGCACAGATACGCAGTATTTT
size: many
J: TRBJ2-3
D: .
V: TRBV5-1

CDR3: CASSYAGERSPLHF
DNA: TGTGCCAGCAGTTACGCAGGGGAGCGATCACCCCTCCACTTT
size: few
J: TRBJ1-6
D: .
V: TRBV6-5

CDR3: CASGTGEADTQYF
DNA: TGTGCCAGCGGGACAGGGGAGGCAGATACGCAGTATTTT
size: many
J: TRBJ2-3
D: TRBD1
V: TRBV7-9

CDR3: CASSLDPASAPTTNEKLFF
DNA: TGTGCCAGCTCACTCGACCCCGCATCAGCCCCCACAACTAATGAAAAACTGTTTTTT
size: few
J: TRBJ1-4
D: .
V: TRBV18

CDR3: CASSLGGGLTDTQYF
DNA: TGCGCCAGCAGCTTGGGAGGCGGCCTCACAGATACGCAGTATTTT
size: many
J: TRBJ2-3
D: .
V: TRBV5-1

CDR3: CASSLGAAWGAVDEQFF
DNA: TGTGCCAGCAGTTTGGGGGCCGCTTGGGGGGCGGTAGATGAGCAGTTCTTC
size: few
J: TRBJ2-1
D: .
V: TRBV12-3/TRBV12-4

CDR3: CASSLFVRLAGESNEQFF
DNA: TGTGCCAGCAGTTTATTTGTCAGACTAGCGGGAGAATCAAATGAGCAGTTCTTC
size: few
J: TRBJ2-1
D: TRBD2
V: TRBV28

CDR3: CSALDLSGELFF
DNA: TGCAGTGCCCTCGACTTGTCCGGGGAGCTGTTTTTT
size: many
J: TRBJ2-2
D: .
V: TRBV20-1

CDR3: CASSPTSSGSVSNEQFF
DNA: TGCGCCAGCAGCCCTACCTCTAGCGGGAGTGTCTCCAATGAGCAGTTCTTC
size: .
J: TRBJ2-1
D: TRBD2
V: TRBV5-1

CDR3: CASSPRSGDEKLFF
DNA: TGTGCCAGCTCACCACGCTCCGGGGATGAAAAACTGTTTTTT
size: .
J: TRBJ1-4
D: .
V: TRBV18

CDR3: CASILLAGRPNGQFF
DNA: TGTGCCAGCATCTTACTAGCGGGACGCCCCAATGGGCAGTTCTTC
size: .
J: TRBJ2-1
D: TRBD2
V: TRBV7-9

CDR3: CSAPHPGIYEQYF
DNA: TGCAGTGCTCCCCATCCAGGGATATACGAGCAGTACTTC
size: many
J: TRBJ2-7
D: .
V: TRBV20-1

CDR3: CASSPGRARGTGPQHF
DNA: TGCGCCAGCAGCCCAGGACGGGCCAGGGGAACCGGCCCCCAGCATTTT
size: .
J: TRBJ1-5
D: .
V: TRBV4-1

CDR3: CSAREALAGYEQYF
DNA: TGCAGTGCTAGGGAGGCACTAGCAGGCTACGAGCAGTACTTC
size: .
J: TRBJ2-7
D: .
V: TRBV20-1

CDR3: CAISDSKREQFF
DNA: TGTGCCATCAGTGACTCTAAGCGCGAGCAGTTCTTC
size: .
J: TRBJ2-1
D: .
V: TRBV10-3

CDR3: CASSQQLAGGSDTQYF
DNA: TGCGCCAGCAGCCAACAACTAGCGGGAGGGAGCGATACGCAGTATTTT
size: .
J: TRBJ2-3
D: TRBD2
V: TRBV4-1

CDR3: CASSLGGYRGGLSRKQPQHF
DNA: TGTGCCAGCAGTTTGGGAGGTTACAGGGGTGGGTTAAGTCGTAAGCAGCCCCAGCATTTT
size: many
J: TRBJ1-5
D: TRBD1
V: TRBV28

CDR3: CASSLAEYSYGYTF
DNA: TGTGCCAGCAGTTTAGCGGAATACAGTTATGGCTACACCTTC
size: many
J: TRBJ1-2
D: .
V: TRBV12-3/TRBV12-4

CDR3: CSVGRSSTDTQYF
DNA: TGCAGTGTCGGACGGTCTAGCACAGATACGCAGTATTTT
size: many
J: TRBJ2-3
D: .
V: TRBV20-1

CDR3: CSASARDRGLSGELFF
DNA: TGCAGTGCTAGCGCGCGGGACAGGGGGCTTTCGGGGGAGCTGTTTTTT
size: few
J: TRBJ2-2
D: TRBD1
V: TRBV20-1

CDR3: CASSVLAGVYEQYF
DNA: TGTGCCAGCAGCGTACTAGCGGGAGTCTACGAGCAGTACTTC
size: many
J: TRBJ2-7
D: TRBD2
V: TRBV4-2

CDR3: CASQTSTRREQYF
DNA: TGCGCCAGCCAAACGTCGACTAGGCGCGAGCAGTACTTC
size: .
J: TRBJ2-7
D: .
V: TRBV5-1

CDR3: CASSQESARNQPQHF
DNA: TGTGCCAGCAGCCAAGAGTCGGCCAGGAATCAGCCCCAGCATTTT
size: few
J: TRBJ1-5
D: .
V: TRBV14

CDR3: CSAGQASLRSTEAFF
DNA: TGCAGCGCTGGACAGGCTTCCTTAAGGAGCACTGAAGCTTTCTTT
size: once
J: TRBJ1-1
D: TRBD1
V: TRBV29-1

CDR3: CASSFRDAGNTIYF
DNA: TGTGCCAGCAGCTTCAGGGACGCTGGAAACACCATATATTTT
size: many
J: TRBJ1-3
D: .
V: TRBV5-5

CDR3: CSARVPDGWTRSSYEQYF
DNA: TGCAGTGCTAGAGTCCCGGACGGATGGACCCGAAGCTCCTACGAGCAGTACTTC
size: .
J: TRBJ2-7
D: .
V: TRBV20-1

CDR3: CASSQDPVNTEAFF
DNA: TGCGCCAGCAGCCAAGATCCGGTGAACACTGAAGCTTTCTTT
size: many
J: TRBJ1-1
D: .
V: TRBV4-1

CDR3: CASSSPWGSEAFF
DNA: TGTGCCAGCAGTTCCCCGTGGGGGTCCGAAGCTTTCTTT
size: many
J: TRBJ1-1
D: .
V: TRBV28

CDR3: CSARAPGTSGSRDTQYF
DNA: TGCAGTGCTAGAGCCCCCGGGACTAGCGGGAGTCGAGATACGCAGTATTTT
size: .
J: TRBJ2-3
D: TRBD2
V: TRBV20-1

CDR3: CSAGDLSKPTDTQYF
DNA: TGCAGTGCTGGGGACCTTTCAAAACCCACAGATACGCAGTATTTT
size: many
J: TRBJ2-3
D: .
V: TRBV20-1

CDR3: CASSPLPGQLGSGYTF
DNA: TGTGCCAGCAGTCCACTCCCGGGACAGCTGGGGTCTGGCTACACCTTC
size: many
J: TRBJ1-2
D: TRBD1
V: TRBV12-3/TRBV12-4